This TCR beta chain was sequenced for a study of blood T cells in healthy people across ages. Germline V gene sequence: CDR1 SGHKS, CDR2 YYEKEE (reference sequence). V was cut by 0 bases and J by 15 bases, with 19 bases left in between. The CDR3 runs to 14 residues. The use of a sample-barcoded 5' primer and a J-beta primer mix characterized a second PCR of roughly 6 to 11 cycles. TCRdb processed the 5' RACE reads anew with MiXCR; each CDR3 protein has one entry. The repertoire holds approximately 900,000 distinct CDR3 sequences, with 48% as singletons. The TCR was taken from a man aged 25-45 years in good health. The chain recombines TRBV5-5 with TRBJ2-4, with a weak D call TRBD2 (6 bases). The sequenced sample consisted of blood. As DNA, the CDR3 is TGTGCCAGCAGCTTGGATTTGGAGGGTACGTTGGGGTACTTC. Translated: CASSLDLEGTLGYF. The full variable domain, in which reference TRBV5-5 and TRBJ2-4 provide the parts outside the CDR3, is DAGVTQSPTHLIKTRGQQVTLRCSPISGHKSVSWYQQVLGQGPQFIFQYYEKEERGRGNFPDRFSARQFPNYSSELNVNALLLGDSALYLCASSLDLEGTLGYFGAGTRLSVL.